This T cell receptor beta chain stems from a study of blood T cell repertoires in COVID-19 (dated by TCRdb to 2019 to 2021). Background for the entire study: Samples covering the acute and convalescent phases of COVID-19 were provided by collaborators in the United States, Italy and Spain. The repertoires were released in a freely available public database meant as a resource for research on the immune response to SARS-CoV-2. The dataset comprised deeply sampled blood TCRbeta repertoires from subjects exposed to, actively infected with, or recovered from COVID-19. The material from the prospective study consisted of cDNA or gDNA derived from T cells, B-cell-depleted T cells, or PBMCs. Where available, HLA class I and class II types were taken from metadata supplied by the sample provider and were not determined by assay-based typing. Samples came from the ongoing ImmuneRACE study (first 160 participants) plus 1,254 subjects from 6 global collaborators. Nearly every sample came with metadata listing a de-identified subject ID, COVID-19 status, age in years and sex. Study-wide conclusions, independent of this receptor: The amount of clinical and demographic metadata varied by source and participant and was provided uncurated.

TCRbeta CDR3 regions were amplified from genomic DNA by means of the immunoSEQ Assay, a bias-controlled multiplex PCR. The study's own analysis went as follows. Nucleated cell counts per sample were estimated from amplification of reference gene primers within the assay. To quantify the absolute abundance of each unique TCRbeta CDR3 rearrangement, sequence reads were collapsed and filtered. For each sample, productive Simpson clonality was calculated as the square root of Simpson's diversity index across productive rearrangements. TCRdb carries this immuneACCESS record with in-frame sequences only. Its versions omit some clonotypes, under half of them owing to an unresolved V gene in the studies checked, with the rest unexplained. V and J calls and clone size are as listed in that table; D and trimming were resolved from the DNA. The sample profile shows some 80,000 clones; around four fifths of them were found once. Under 20% of the sample is taken by the ten largest.

This clone was counted many times. What antigen it recognizes has not been identified. Base qualities are not recorded, but no much larger clone differs from it by a single base. Each collaborating institution followed its own protocols to collect whole blood in K2EDTA tubes. For TCRbeta analysis, collaborators shipped samples as frozen whole blood, isolated PBMCs, or DNA extracted from either of those sample types. As encoded in the germline V gene, CDR1 is KGHSH while CDR2 is LQKENI. At the junction V is shortened by 1 base and J by 7 bases, with 11 bases in between. From its cysteine to its phenylalanine, the CDR3 spans 14 amino acids. Kept here is only the CDR3 DNA, which spans 42 bases and is read in frame from base 1.

Sequences were obtained from peripheral blood. Recombination joined TRBV18 with TRBJ2-1; TRBD2 is possibly the D segment (6 matching bases). The receptor comes from a man older than 75 with active or convalescent COVID-19. DNA sequence: TGTGCCAGCTCACCACTTCGGGAGAGTAATGAGCAGTTCTTC. Its protein product is CASSPLRESNEQFF.